Following are 24 T cell receptor beta chains from one sample sequenced in a study of CD8+ T cells in alopecia areata. The treatment is: oral pan-JAK inhibitor, 5-10 mg twice daily. Reverse transcribed after extraction, RNA yielded cDNA as the sequencing template. Only in-frame clones appear in the TCRdb table, and some are missing; sequencing was by immunoSEQ multiplex PCR. The sample holds 120,000 or so clones, around 60% seen once. Source: CD4+ T cells sorted from blood, taken at week 4, from a patient treated with tofacitinib. The receptors stem from a human donor with alopecia areata.

This chain joins TRBV18 and TRBJ2-7; possibly TRBD1 for D (5 bases). Trimming cost V 3 bases and J 5 bases, with 8 bases left between them. The CDR3 runs 12 residues. The germline V gene has CDR1 KGHSH and CDR2 LQKENI. The CDR3 DNA follows: TGTGCCAGCTCACCCAGGGTGGACGAGCAGTACTTC. It yields the protein CASSPRVDEQYF.

The table lists this clone with a few counts. The V and J genes are TRBV29-1 and TRBJ1-1; 9 bases line up with TRBD1. Germline V gene data show CDR1 as SQVTM and CDR2 as ANQGSEA. With 7 bases clipped from V and 1 base from J, the junction kept 4 bases outside the gene matches. CDR3 size: 13 residues. The CDR3 loop reads CSAGGQGNTEAFF. The DNA for the CDR3 is TGCAGCGCGGGGGGACAGGGGAACACTGAAGCTTTCTTT.

This clone was counted a few times. V is TRBV6-5 and J is TRBJ2-5; possible D gene TRBD1, 6 bases. The germline CDR1 and CDR2 sequences are MNHEY and SVGAGI. With 0 bases removed from V and 3 bases from J, the gap between germline ends came to 8 bases. CDR3 length: 14 amino acids. CDR3 bases: TGTGCCAGCAGTTACTCGAGGGGGAAAGAGACCCAGTACTTC. Translating it yields CASSYSRGKETQYF.

The chain employs TRBV4-3 and TRBJ2-4, with D maybe TRBD2 (6 bases). CDR3 length: 13 amino acids. The ends were cut back, 0 bases at V and 7 bases at J, with 7 bases in the middle. Germline V lookup: CDR1 LGHNA, CDR2 YSLEER. The CDR3 spells CASSQDRENIQYF. CDR3 sequence (DNA): TGCGCCAGCAGCCAAGACCGGGAGAACATTCAGTACTTC.

V and J are TRBV23-1 and TRBJ1-2; 10 nucleotides align to TRBD1. TRBV23-1 belongs to the ORF category, with a function that is uncertain. Trimming cost V 4 bases and J 2 bases; bases outside gene matches: 13. The CDR3 is 18 amino acids. The CDR3 DNA reads TGCGCCAGCAGTCTACCTATAAAGGACAGGGGGAGGAACTATGGCTACACCTTC. This gives the protein CASSLPIKDRGRNYGYTF.

This clone was counted a few times. The sample carries other DNA sequences with the same CDR3. The gene calls are TRBV2 and TRBJ2-5; D unresolved. V was trimmed by 8 bases and J by 1 base, leaving 5 bases between them. Germline-derived CDR1 and CDR2 are SNHLY and FYNNEI. The CDR3 length is 11 residues. The chain's CDR3 is CASSVQETQYF. In DNA form, the CDR3 reads TGTGCCAGCTCAGTCCAAGAGACCCAGTACTTC.

V gene TRBV30 combines with J gene TRBJ1-2; no clear D. The CDR3 is made up of 15 amino acids. With 1 base removed from V and 2 bases from J, the gap between germline ends came to 14 bases. From germline, CDR1 is GTSNPN and CDR2 SVGIG (reference sequence). Here the CDR3 reads CAWSEPVAPNYGYTF. As DNA, the CDR3 is TGTGCCTGGAGTGAGCCCGTTGCCCCCAACTATGGCTACACCTTC. Variable domain in full (rest from reference TRBV30 and TRBJ1-2): SQTIHQWPATLVQPVGSPLSLECTVEGTSNPNLYWYRQAAGRGLQLLFYSVGIGQISSEVPQNLSASRPQDRQFILSSKKLLLSDSGFYLCAWSEPVAPNYGYTFGSGTRLTVV.

The J gene is TRBJ2-7, the V gene TRBV28; the match to TRBD2 covers 10 bases. The CDR3 totals 16 residues. Losses at the gene ends were 6 bases for V and 5 bases for J; bases not matched to a gene: 13. CDR1 MDHEN and CDR2 SYDVKM come from the germline V gene. DNA of the CDR3: TGTGCCAGCAGCCGCGGAGGGAGCGGGAGGGCCCACGAGCAGTACTTC. Protein product: CASSRGGSGRAHEQYF. The variable domain in full, with the rest retrieved from reference TRBV28 and TRBJ2-7, is DVKVTQSSRYLVKRTGEKVFLECVQDMDHENMFWYRQDPGLGLRLIYFSYDVKMKEKGDIPEGYSVSREKKERFSLILESASTNQTSMYLCASSRGGSGRAHEQYFGPGTRLTVT.

The chain couples TRBV5-1 to TRBJ2-3; 12 bases are shared with TRBD2. With 5 bases clipped from V and 1 base from J, the junction kept 8 bases outside the gene matches. CDR3 length: 17 amino acids. Germline V CDR1 and CDR2: SGHRS, YFSETQ. CDR3 DNA sequence: TGCGCCAGCAGTCCCGGACTAGCGGGGACACGCACAGATACGCAGTATTTT. This sequence encodes CASSPGLAGTRTDTQYF.

This clone was observed a handful of times. The rearrangement uses TRBV30 and TRBJ2-7; TRBD1 aligns across 8 bases. V was clipped by 3 bases and J by 4 bases; unmatched bases: 5. The CDR3 sequence is 13 residues long. Germline V gives CDR1 GTSNPN, CDR2 SVGIG (reference sequence). The DNA for the CDR3 is TGTGCCTGGAGCGCGGACAGGGAGTACGAGCAGTACTTC. Its translation: CAWSADREYEQYF.

In its sample, this clone was seen a few times. V usage is TRBV25-1 and J usage is TRBJ2-3; tentatively, D is TRBD1 (5 bases). The germline V and J ends were trimmed by 2 bases and 10 bases, with 10 bases remaining between them. Germline-derived CDR1 and CDR2 are MGHDK and SYGVNS. CDR3 size: 12 residues. In DNA, the CDR3 is TGTGCCAGCAGTGAAGCAGACAGCCCGCAGTATTTT. It translates to CASSEADSPQYF.

This chain connects TRBV10-3 to TRBJ2-3; D might be TRBD1 or TRBD2, each matching 5 bases. Germline loops: CDR1 ENHRY, CDR2 SYGVKD. The V gene lost 7 bases and the J gene lost 8 bases, with 13 bases spanning the gap. The CDR3 spans 12 residues. The CDR3 DNA sequence: TGTGCCATCATGGAGACGGGGCCTACGCAGTATTTT. It codes for CAIMETGPTQYF.

This chain connects TRBV5-1 to TRBJ2-3; TRBD2 is a possible D gene (5 bases). The germline V gene encodes CDR1 SGHRS and CDR2 YFSETQ. The CDR3 loop spans 15 amino acids. V lost 2 bases to trimming and J lost 0 bases, with 10 bases between them. The CDR3 here is CASSFLPGSTDTQYF. In DNA form, the CDR3 reads TGCGCCAGCAGCTTCCTACCGGGAAGCACAGATACGCAGTATTTT.

This clone was seen only a few times. The CDR3: CSAADSNQPQHF. The CDR3, as DNA: TGCAGCGCCGCAGATAGCAATCAGCCCCAGCATTTT. This chain joins TRBV29-1 and TRBJ1-5, with no clear D. V was cut by 7 bases and J by 0 bases, with 7 bases left in between. This CDR3 region has 12 residues. CDR1 SQVTM and CDR2 ANQGSEA come from the germline V gene.

The V and J genes are TRBV5-1 and TRBJ1-1; D remains ambiguous. Germline CDR1 is SGHRS and CDR2 is YFSETQ. The germline V and J ends were trimmed by 2 bases and 1 base, with 6 bases remaining between them. The CDR3 length is 13 residues. The CDR3 DNA follows: TGCGCCAGCAGCTTCGCAGCGAACACTGAAGCTTTCTTT. Translating it yields CASSFAANTEAFF.

This clone was counted between two and nine times. This chain uses TRBV7-2 with TRBJ2-1; 10 bases line up with TRBD1. V trimming: 5 bases; J trimming: 9 bases; junction bases outside the gene matches: 7. This CDR3 is 14 amino acids long. Germline V gene lookup returns CDR1 SGHTA and CDR2 FQGNSA. The CDR3: CASSPRQGAGEQFF. CDR3 nucleotide sequence: TGTGCCAGCAGCCCGAGACAGGGGGCAGGTGAGCAGTTCTTC.

This chain uses TRBV28 with TRBJ1-2; 9 bases agree with TRBD1. Per germline, CDR1 MDHEN and CDR2 SYDVKM. With 4 bases clipped from V and 6 bases from J, the junction kept 6 bases outside the gene matches. CDR3 length equals 14 residues. This CDR3 is CASSSGQGGDGYTF. CDR3 bases: TGTGCCAGCAGTTCGGGACAGGGAGGGGATGGCTACACCTTC.

The V gene is TRBV9, the J gene TRBJ1-1, with a tentative D call TRBD1 (5 bases). The CDR3 is 15 amino acids. Germline CDR1 is SGDLS and CDR2 is YYNGEE. Deletions cut 0 bases from V and 5 bases from J, with 14 bases between. The CDR3 sequence: CASSVGAGRGTEAFF. The DNA for the CDR3 is TGTGCCAGCAGCGTAGGGGCAGGGCGTGGGACTGAAGCTTTCTTT.

This chain joins TRBV6-5 and TRBJ2-2, with TRBD1 matching 9 bases. The germline CDR1 and CDR2 sequences are MNHEY and SVGAGI. The CDR3 runs to 16 residues. The V and J ends lost 3 bases and 5 bases, in that order; junction bases with no gene match: 7. The DNA of the CDR3 is TGTGCCAGCAGTTATTCCGTGACAGGGGGGACCGGGGAGCTGTTTTTT. Residues: CASSYSVTGGTGELFF.

The rearrangement uses TRBV29-1 and TRBJ2-1, with 10 bases identical to TRBD2. Per the germline V gene, CDR1 is SQVTM and CDR2 is ANQGSEA. The V and J ends lost 7 bases and 9 bases, in that order; junction bases with no gene match: 6. The CDR3 sequence is 12 residues long. As DNA, the CDR3 is TGCAGCGCTAGCGGGGGTTCGATTGAGCAGTTCTTC. This encodes CSASGGSIEQFF.

This sequence joins TRBV7-8 and TRBJ1-5; D uncertain. V lost 1 base, J lost 7 bases, and 8 bases lay in between. Germline CDR1 and CDR2: SGHVS and FQNEAQ. The CDR3 sequence is 13 residues long. The CDR3 protein is CASSLERRQPQHF. CDR3 DNA sequence: TGTGCCAGCAGCTTAGAACGTAGGCAGCCCCAGCATTTT.

The rearrangement links TRBV5-1 to TRBJ2-1; a weak D match, TRBD2 (5 bases). The CDR3 has 19 amino acids. Trimming took off 0 bases at V and 0 bases at J, with 19 bases between the two ends. CDR1 and CDR2 from the germline V gene are SGHRS and YFSETQ. CDR3 loop: CASSLADPSGMGSYNEQFF. In nucleotides, the CDR3 is TGCGCCAGCAGCTTGGCCGATCCGAGCGGAATGGGCTCCTACAATGAGCAGTTCTTC.

This clone has a single count. The CDR3 region is CATSRDEDSTDTQYF. DNA of the CDR3: TGTGCCACCAGCAGAGACGAGGACAGCACAGATACGCAGTATTTT. The chain has TRBV15 and TRBJ2-3; no clear D. Germline CDR1 LNHNV, CDR2 YYDKDF (reference sequence). There are 15 residues in the CDR3. V was pared by 0 bases and J by 0 bases, with 7 bases between.

This clone has only one observation. The rearrangement links TRBV7-2 to TRBJ1-5; 8 nucleotides align to TRBD1. The V and J ends lost 5 bases and 6 bases, in that order; junction bases with no gene match: 9. CDR1 is SGHTA, CDR2 FQGNSA, per germline. The CDR3 sequence is 15 residues long. As DNA, the CDR3 is TGTGCCAGCAGCCTGATAGGACAGGGCGGTCAGCCCCAGCATTTT. It yields the protein CASSLIGQGGQPQHF.